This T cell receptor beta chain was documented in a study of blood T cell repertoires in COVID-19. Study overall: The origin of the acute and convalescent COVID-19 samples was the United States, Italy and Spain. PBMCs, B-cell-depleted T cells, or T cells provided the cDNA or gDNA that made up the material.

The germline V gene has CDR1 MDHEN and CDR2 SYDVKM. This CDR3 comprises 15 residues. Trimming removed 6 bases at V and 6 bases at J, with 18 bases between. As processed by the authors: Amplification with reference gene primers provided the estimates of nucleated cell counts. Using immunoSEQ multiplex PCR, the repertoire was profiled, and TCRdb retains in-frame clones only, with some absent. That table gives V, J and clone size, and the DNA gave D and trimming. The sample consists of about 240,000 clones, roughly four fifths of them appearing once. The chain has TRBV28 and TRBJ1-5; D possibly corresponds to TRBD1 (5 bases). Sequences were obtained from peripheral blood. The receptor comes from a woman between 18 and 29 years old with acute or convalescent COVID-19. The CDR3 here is CASSLGSRVGQPQHF. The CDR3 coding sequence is TGTGCCAGCAGCTTGGGTTCCAGGGTAGGTCAGCCCCAGCATTTT.